This is a list of T cell receptor beta chains from one sample in a study of regulatory T cells in long-lasting Graves disease. TCRdb re-called the multiplex PCR reads with MiXCR, one entry per CDR3 protein. The data show approximately 400,000 distinct CDR3 sequences, with around 15% seen just once and about 20% held by the top ten. The material was peripheral blood mononuclear cells (PBMCs), obtained at new diagnosis, from a patient treated with antithyroid drugs. The receptors were gathered from a female donor with Graves disease. Each CDR3 is given without its conserved first and last residue. Fields, in order: CDR3 length, V gene, CDR3 protein.

9	TRBV6-1	ASSTRHEQF
13	TRBV4-1	ASSQVPTANTEAF
12	TRBV5-1	ASSLDHIGFGYT
11	TRBV28	ASSWGQNYGYT
12	TRBV5-1	ASSWSGGTGELF
11	TRBV12-3/TRBV12-4	ASTHRANEKLF
14	TRBV12-3/TRBV12-4	ASSTSDRGRNTEAF
12	TRBV3-1	ASSDQDTHSPLH
11	TRBV5-5	ASRHDSNEKLF
14	TRBV12-3/TRBV12-4	ASSSTGNWAFYEQY
15	TRBV4-2	ASSQVQPGQLTYEQY
10	TRBV29-1	SVGATYNEQF
12	TRBV27	ASSLWGDRTEAF
17	TRBV12-3/TRBV12-4	ATVDPGRTGTSGRDEQF
13	TRBV13	ASSYTDRDGEKLF
13	TRBV6-2/TRBV6-3	ASSYSGTVNTEAF
13	TRBV6-1	ASTSSGKAYNEQF
12	TRBV5-6	ASTSGRLRTEAF
12	TRBV28	ASNYLQGNYGYT
13	TRBV20-1	SARPGGGLGSPLH
15	TRBV4-1	ASSHPVGQGEQRGLF
10	TRBV30	AWNEENYGYT